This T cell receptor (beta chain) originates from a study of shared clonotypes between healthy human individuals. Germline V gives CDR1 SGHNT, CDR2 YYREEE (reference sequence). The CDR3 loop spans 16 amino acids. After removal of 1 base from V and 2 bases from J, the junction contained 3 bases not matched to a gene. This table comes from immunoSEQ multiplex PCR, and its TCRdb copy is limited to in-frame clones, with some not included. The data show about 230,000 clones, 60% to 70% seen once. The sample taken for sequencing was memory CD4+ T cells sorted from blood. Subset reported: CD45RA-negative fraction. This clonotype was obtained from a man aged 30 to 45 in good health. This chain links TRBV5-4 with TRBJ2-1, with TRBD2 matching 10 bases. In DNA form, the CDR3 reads TGTGCCAGCAGCTTGACTAGCGGGAACCCCTACAATGAGCAGTTCTTC. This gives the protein CASSLTSGNPYNEQFF.